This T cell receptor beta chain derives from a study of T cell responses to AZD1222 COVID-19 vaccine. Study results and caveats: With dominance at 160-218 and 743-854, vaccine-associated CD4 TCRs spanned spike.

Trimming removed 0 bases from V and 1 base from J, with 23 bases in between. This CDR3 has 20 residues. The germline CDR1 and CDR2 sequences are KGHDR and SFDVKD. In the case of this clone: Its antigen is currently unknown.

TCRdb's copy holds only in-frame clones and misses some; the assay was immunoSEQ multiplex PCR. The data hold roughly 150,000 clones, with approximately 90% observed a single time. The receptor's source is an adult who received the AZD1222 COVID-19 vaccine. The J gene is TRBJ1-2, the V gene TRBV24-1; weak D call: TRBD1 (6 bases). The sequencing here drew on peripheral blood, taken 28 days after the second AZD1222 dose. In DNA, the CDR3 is TGTGCCACCAGTGATTTGCTTTATGGGACAAAAAAGGATTGTAACTATGGCTACACCTTC. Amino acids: CATSDLLYGTKKDCNYGYTF.